This T cell receptor (beta chain) stems from a study of cytomegalovirus exposure and HLA in healthy donors. V was pared by 4 bases and J by 2 bases, with 8 bases of the junction left unmatched. The CDR3 sequence is 17 residues long. Per germline, CDR1 LGHNA and CDR2 YNFKEQ. Primers included in the PCR were 60 Vbeta and 13 Jbeta primers. Sequenced by immunoSEQ multiplex PCR; TCRdb stores in-frame clones only, minus some. The repertoire consists of approximately 150,000 clones, with around 76% occurring once and the leading ten covering over 1.1%. The sequence derives from a man aged 55 to 70 in good health and CMV-seronegative. V usage is TRBV4-2 and J usage is TRBJ2-6; TRBD1 matches at 7 bases. The sequenced sample consisted of PBMCs. This CDR3 is CASSLQTGQAGANVLTF. The CDR3, as DNA: TGTGCCAGCAGCCTCCAGACAGGGCAGGCTGGGGCCAACGTCCTGACTTTC.